The T cell receptor beta chain described here comes from a study of blood T cell repertoires in COVID-19. The overall study: The United States, Italy and Spain were the sources of the acute and convalescent COVID-19 samples. The cDNA or gDNA used as material had been derived from T cells, B-cell-depleted T cells, or PBMCs.

In the authors' workflow: Nucleated cell number was recorded as an estimate derived from reference gene primer amplification. The table came from immunoSEQ multiplex PCR; TCRdb's copy has only in-frame clones and leaves some out. D and trimming come from the DNA, and the V and J calls and clone size come from that table. This sample has about 200,000 clones, with around 89% found just once. This clone was seen once. This CDR3 is built from 13 residues. The V and J ends lost 3 bases and 0 bases respectively, with 5 bases between them. The germline gives CDR1 MNHEY, CDR2 SMNVEV (reference sequence). V gene TRBV27 combines with J gene TRBJ1-2; D is undetermined. The clonotype was recovered from a man between 40 and 49 years old with active or convalescent COVID-19. The sample comprised peripheral blood. DNA of the CDR3: TGTGCCAGCAGTTTCGGGACTAACTATGGCTACACCTTC. As protein: CASSFGTNYGYTF.